This entry lists 14 T cell receptor beta chains sequenced from one sample in a study of T-cell memory formation after mild COVID-19. TCRdb analysed the 5' RACE reads with MiXCR anew, one entry per CDR3 protein. The table includes approximately 490,000 distinct CDR3 sequences, roughly 22% detected once. The material sequenced was PBMCs or a T cell subset sorted from them (not recorded which). Receptors originate from an adult woman who had mild COVID-19 (a few samples of this study predate the infection). Cell type and time point are not known.

This clonotype was seen only a few times. The V gene is TRBV25-1, the J gene TRBJ2-7; D unclear. The ends were cut back, 3 bases at V and 12 bases at J, with 15 bases in the middle. CDR1 and CDR2 (germline): MGHDK, SYGVNS. CDR3 length: 12 residues. The chain's CDR3 is CASSDPGRNAYF. The DNA for the CDR3 is TGTGCCAGCAGTGACCCCGGCCGAAATGCGTACTTC.

This sequence joins TRBV19 and TRBJ1-2; 7 nucleotides line up with TRBD1. V shed 5 bases and J 8 bases; nucleotides not matched to a gene: 8. Germline-derived CDR1 and CDR2 are LNHDA and SQIVND (reference sequence). The CDR3 consists of 13 residues. The CDR3: CASSPGRTGGYTF. CDR3 sequence (DNA): TGTGCCAGTAGTCCTGGCAGGACAGGAGGCTACACCTTC.

The V call is TRBV10-3, the J call TRBJ1-3; TRBD1 matches at 8 bases. CDR1 is ENHRY, CDR2 SYGVKD, per germline. The length of the CDR3 is 16 residues. Trimming removed 10 bases from V and 0 bases from J; junction bases left unmatched: 11. CDR3 bases: TGTGCCACTCACCCCGGGACAGGTCGCTCTGGAAACACCATATATTTT. Its translation is CATHPGTGRSGNTIYF.

The chain couples TRBV4-2 to TRBJ1-6, with D tentatively TRBD1 (6 bases). Germline V gene sequence: CDR1 LGHNA, CDR2 YNFKEQ. Trimming took 0 bases from V and 7 from J, leaving 16 bases between them. The CDR3 contains 17 residues. The CDR3 DNA reads as TGTGCCAGCAGCCAAGATCCACCGACAGGACACAATTCACCCCTCCACTTT. Translation: CASSQDPPTGHNSPLHF.

This clonotype has only one observation. V and J are TRBV20-1 and TRBJ1-1; D gene ambiguous. The CDR3 has 16 residues. Germline V CDR1 and CDR2: DFQATT, SNEGSKA (reference sequence). Trimming cost V 0 bases and J 3 bases, with 17 bases left between them. The CDR3, as DNA: TGCAGTGCTAGAGAACCGACGGCTGCCTGGGACACTGAAGCTTTCTTT. Its translation is CSAREPTAAWDTEAFF.

In this sample, this clonotype turned up a few times. The J gene is TRBJ2-1, the V gene TRBV29-1; D not resolved. Trimming removed 4 bases at V and 0 bases at J, with 13 bases between. The CDR3 has 15 amino acids. Germline V gene sequence: CDR1 SQVTM, CDR2 ANQGSEA. The CDR3 region has the DNA TGCAGCGTTGTTGGCTATCAGAGCTCCTACAATGAGCAGTTCTTC. As protein: CSVVGYQSSYNEQFF.

The sample holds a few counts of this clonotype. V gene TRBV5-6 combines with J gene TRBJ2-2, with unresolved D. This CDR3 has 13 amino acids. Looked up from germline, CDR1 is SGHDT and CDR2 is YYEEEE. V was pared by 3 bases and J by 5 bases, with 8 bases between. The CDR3 nucleotides are TGTGCCAGCAGCTGGGGAAGAACCGGGGAGCTGTTTTTT. Translated: CASSWGRTGELFF.

This CDR3 is CATREPQGVTGELFF. The CDR3 DNA sequence: TGTGCCACCAGAGAACCCCAGGGGGTCACCGGGGAGCTGTTTTTT. The chain has TRBV15 and TRBJ2-2; 7 positions agree with TRBD1. Per the germline V gene, CDR1 is LNHNV and CDR2 is YYDKDF (reference sequence). Trimming took 6 bases from V and 4 from J; bases not matched to a gene: 8. CDR3 length equals 15 residues.

The chain joins TRBV6-2 or TRBV6-3 to TRBJ2-7; weak D call: TRBD1 (6 bases). The CDR3 sequence is 15 residues long. Germline values: CDR1 MNHEY, CDR2 SVGEGT. V was shortened by 0 bases and J by 6 bases, with 15 bases between the two germline ends. This CDR3 is CASSYSGTPKAEQYF. The CDR3 DNA reads as TGTGCCAGCAGTTACTCCGGGACACCAAAGGCCGAGCAGTACTTC.

The chain has TRBV7-9 and TRBJ2-2; tentatively, D is TRBD2 (6 bases). Trimming stripped 6 bases from V and 3 bases from J, with 11 bases between. The CDR3 has 14 residues. Germline V gives CDR1 SEHNR, CDR2 FQNEAQ (reference sequence). The CDR3: CASSSGTYTGELFF. Here the CDR3 DNA reads TGTGCCAGCAGTAGTGGGACTTACACCGGGGAGCTGTTTTTT.

The chain is built from TRBV24-1 and TRBJ1-2; D remains unclear. Germline CDR1 is KGHDR and CDR2 is SFDVKD. V was cut by 5 bases and J by 4 bases, with 7 bases left in between. The CDR3 has 12 amino acids. In nucleotides, the CDR3 is TGTGCCACCAGTGCCGGGGTCTATGGCTACACCTTC. This sequence encodes CATSAGVYGYTF.

The J gene is TRBJ2-1, the V gene TRBV29-1; TRBD1 is a possible D gene (7 bases). CDR1 is SQVTM and CDR2 is ANQGSEA in the germline V gene. The CDR3 spans 14 residues. Between the trimmed V and J ends, which lost 6 bases and 6 bases, there was a span of 18 bases. The CDR3 is CSVPGGTLSNEQFF. DNA for the CDR3: TGCAGCGTCCCAGGGGGGACACTATCCAATGAGCAGTTCTTC.

The chain is built from TRBV7-9 and TRBJ2-3; D may be TRBD1 (5 bases). The CDR3 covers 15 residues. The germline V gene encodes CDR1 SEHNR and CDR2 FQNEAQ (reference sequence). V was cut by 5 bases and J by 4 bases, with 16 bases left in between. The CDR3 sequence is CASSRQGLEADTQYF. The CDR3 DNA follows: TGTGCCAGCAGCCGCCAGGGTCTTGAGGCAGATACGCAGTATTTT.

The chain recombines TRBV25-1 with TRBJ1-1; maybe TRBD1 (5 bases). CDR1 MGHDK and CDR2 SYGVNS come from the germline V gene. The length of the CDR3 is 15 residues. The V and J ends lost 2 bases and 5 bases respectively, with 15 bases between them. DNA for the CDR3: TGTGCCAGCAGTGAACCCGGGGCCAGTGGTACTGAAGCTTTCTTT. The encoded protein is CASSEPGASGTEAFF.